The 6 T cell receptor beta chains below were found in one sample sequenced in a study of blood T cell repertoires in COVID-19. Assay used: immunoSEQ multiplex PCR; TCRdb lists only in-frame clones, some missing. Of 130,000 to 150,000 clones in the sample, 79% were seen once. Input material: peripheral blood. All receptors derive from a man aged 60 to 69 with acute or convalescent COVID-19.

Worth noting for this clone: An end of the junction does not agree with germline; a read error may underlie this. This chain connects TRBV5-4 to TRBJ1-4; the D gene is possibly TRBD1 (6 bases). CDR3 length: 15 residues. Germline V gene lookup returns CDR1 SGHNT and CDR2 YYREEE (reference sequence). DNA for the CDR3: TGTGCCAGCAGCTTAACCGGGACAATTACGGAAACACTGTTTTTT. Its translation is CASSLTGTITETLFF. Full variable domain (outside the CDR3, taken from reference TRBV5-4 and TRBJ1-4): ETGVTQSPTHLIKTRGQQVTLRCSSQSGHNTVSWYQQALGQGPQFIFQYYREEENGRGNFPPRFSGLQFPNYSSELNVNALELDDSALYLCASSLTGTITETLFFGSGTQLSVL.

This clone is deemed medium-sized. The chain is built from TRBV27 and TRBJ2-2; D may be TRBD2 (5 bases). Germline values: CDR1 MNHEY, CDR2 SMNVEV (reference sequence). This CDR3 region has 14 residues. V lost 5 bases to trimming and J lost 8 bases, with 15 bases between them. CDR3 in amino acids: CASSVIGLGGELFF. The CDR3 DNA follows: TGTGCCAGCAGTGTCATAGGACTGGGTGGGGAGCTGTTTTTT.

CDR3 loop: CASRREPNQPQHF. In DNA, the CDR3 is TGTGCCAGCAGGAGGGAACCCAATCAGCCCCAGCATTTT. V usage is TRBV28 and J usage is TRBJ1-5; unclear D gene. V shed 6 bases and J shed 3 bases, with 9 bases lying between them. Germline V CDR1 and CDR2: MDHEN, SYDVKM. The CDR3 spans 13 residues.

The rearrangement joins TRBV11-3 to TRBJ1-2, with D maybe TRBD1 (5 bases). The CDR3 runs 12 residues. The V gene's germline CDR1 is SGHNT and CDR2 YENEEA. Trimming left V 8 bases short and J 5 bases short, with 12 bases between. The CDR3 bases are TGTGCCAGCTCCCAGGGCGCGTATGGCTACACCTTC. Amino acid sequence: CASSQGAYGYTF.

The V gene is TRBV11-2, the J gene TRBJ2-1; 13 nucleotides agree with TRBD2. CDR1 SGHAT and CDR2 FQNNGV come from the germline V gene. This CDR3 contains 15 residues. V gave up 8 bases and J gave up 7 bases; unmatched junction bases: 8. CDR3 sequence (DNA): TGTGCCAGCGGAAAACTAGCGGGAGGGCCAAATGAGCAGTTCTTC. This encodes CASGKLAGGPNEQFF.

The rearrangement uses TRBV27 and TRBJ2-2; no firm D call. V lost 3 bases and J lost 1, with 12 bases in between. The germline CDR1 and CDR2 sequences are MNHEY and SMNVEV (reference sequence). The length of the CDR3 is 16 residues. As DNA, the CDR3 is TGTGCCAGCAGTTTTACGGTCGCAGGGAACACCGGGGAGCTGTTTTTT. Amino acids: CASSFTVAGNTGELFF.